This passage covers 11 T cell receptor beta chains from one sample sequenced in a study of cytomegalovirus exposure and HLA in healthy donors. This PCR relied on a set of 60 Vbeta primers and 13 Jbeta primers. Measured with immunoSEQ multiplex PCR; TCRdb has only the in-frame clones, and not every one. Its listing shows 150,000 to 200,000 clones. Sample: PBMCs. The receptor set was obtained from a woman aged 55-75 years in good health and CMV-seronegative.

The chain recombines TRBV6-5 with TRBJ2-7, with 7 bases aligning to TRBD2. Germline trimming cut 6 bases from V and 7 bases from J; bases unmatched to any gene: 15. CDR3 length: 15 residues. CDR1 and CDR2 (germline): MNHEY, SVGAGI. DNA for the CDR3: TGTGCCAGCAGCCTTGCGGGACTACCGACGGGGGAGCAGTACTTC. This gives the protein CASSLAGLPTGEQYF.

The chain is built from TRBV21-1 and TRBJ1-5. TRBV21-1 is described as a pseudogene. CDR3 size: 17 residues. The CDR3 here is CASSAPRRRYSNQPQHF. Here the CDR3 DNA reads TGTGCCAGCAGCGCACCAAGACGGCGGTATAGCAATCAGCCCCAGCATTTT.

The rearrangement uses TRBV5-1 and TRBJ1-3, with D tentatively TRBD1 (6 bases). V was pared by 4 bases and J by 4 bases, with 12 bases between. Germline values: CDR1 SGHRS, CDR2 YFSETQ. This CDR3 spans 14 amino acids. In DNA form, the CDR3 reads TGCGCCAGCAGCCTGTCAGGGGCCGGAAACACCATATATTTT. This sequence encodes CASSLSGAGNTIYF.

This chain uses TRBV6-6 with TRBJ2-7; maybe TRBD1 (5 bases). The CDR3 length is 15 residues. Germline assignment: CDR1 MNHNY and CDR2 SVGAGI (reference sequence). Trimming pared 2 bases from V and 4 bases from J, leaving 15 bases between. The CDR3, as DNA: TGTGCCAGCAGTTACCCCTTAGGGGCAAGATACGAGCAGTACTTC. Translating it yields CASSYPLGARYEQYF.

This chain links TRBV15 with TRBJ1-1, with D possibly TRBD1 on 6 matching bases. The V gene lost 0 bases and the J gene lost 4 bases, with 15 bases spanning the gap. Germline CDR1 and CDR2: LNHNV and YYDKDF (reference sequence). The CDR3 length is 16 residues. The CDR3 here is CATSRDLQGGGTEAFF. Written as DNA, the CDR3 is TGTGCCACCAGCAGAGATTTACAGGGTGGGGGCACTGAAGCTTTCTTT.

A remark on this clone: Additional DNA sequences in this sample encode the identical CDR3. Here the CDR3 reads CASSPLAGGSSYEQYF. The CDR3 bases are TGTGCCAGCTCACCACTAGCGGGCGGAAGCTCCTACGAGCAGTACTTC. This chain connects TRBV18 to TRBJ2-7; 7 nucleotides match TRBD2. The V and J ends lost 1 base and 0 bases, in that order; junction bases with no gene match: 6. The CDR3 length is 16 residues. CDR1 and CDR2 from the germline V gene are KGHSH and LQKENI.

The chain carries TRBV10-3 and TRBJ2-7; 8 bases align to TRBD2. V lost 10 bases to trimming and J lost 3 bases; unmatched junction nucleotides: 11. This CDR3 has 14 residues. The germline V gene has CDR1 ENHRY and CDR2 SYGVKD. The CDR3 here is CASTGTRSLYEQYF. In DNA, the CDR3 is TGTGCCAGCACCGGGACTAGAAGCCTCTACGAGCAGTACTTC.

This chain links TRBV5-1 with TRBJ2-1; the D gene is possibly TRBD1 (6 bases). The germline V gene has CDR1 SGHRS and CDR2 YFSETQ. Trimming cost V 3 bases and J 9 bases, with 19 bases left between them. This CDR3 is built from 15 residues. The chain's CDR3 is CASSSGAPLGTEQFF. In DNA, the CDR3 is TGCGCCAGCAGCTCAGGGGCCCCTCTCGGAACTGAGCAGTTCTTC.

The J gene is TRBJ1-5, the V gene TRBV6-1; no clear D gene. The CDR3 spans 14 residues. Germline lookup yields CDR1 MNHNS and CDR2 SASEGT. Between the trimmed V and J ends, which lost 8 bases and 0 bases, there was a span of 11 bases. CDR3: CASGRADSNQPQHF. DNA for the CDR3: TGTGCCAGCGGGAGGGCAGATAGCAATCAGCCCCAGCATTTT.

This sequence joins TRBV2 and TRBJ1-2; D is perhaps TRBD1 (5 bases). V was cut by 7 bases and J by 8 bases, with 20 bases left in between. This CDR3 region has 14 residues. The germline V gene encodes CDR1 SNHLY and CDR2 FYNNEI. The CDR3 spells CASNGRGRGRGYTF. The DNA of the CDR3 is TGTGCCAGCAATGGGCGGGGGAGAGGTCGCGGCTACACCTTC.

The V gene is TRBV4-2, the J gene TRBJ2-6; TRBD2 matches at 10 bases. The J segment lost 2 bases and the V segment lost 1 base, leaving 5 bases of the junction unmatched. The CDR3 extends over 18 amino acids. Germline CDR1 reads LGHNA; CDR2 reads YNFKEQ. The CDR3 bases are TGTGCCAGCAGCCAAGTCCTAGCGGGAGAGGCTGGGGCCAACGTCCTGACTTTC. Translation: CASSQVLAGEAGANVLTF.